This T cell receptor beta chain was sequenced for a study of PD-L1 blockade in urothelial cancer. About the research overall: About nine tenths of the roughly 30 patients were men whose urothelial cancer was bladder-origin. Analysis of the blood was performed 3 weeks (second dose) and 6 weeks after treatment start.

Time point: pretreatment peripheral blood. Profiling relied on immunoSEQ multiplex PCR, and the TCRdb table lists in-frame clones only, not all of them. The table includes 50,000 to 55,000 clones, approximately 86% detected once. The specimen comprised PBMCs, sampled around atezolizumab (anti-PD-L1) treatment. This TCR was sampled from a man aged 55-75 years with urothelial cancer.

The CDR3 nucleotides are TGTGCCAGCAGACTAAGGACTAGCGGGGGGACAGATACGCAGTATTTT. Its translation: CASRLRTSGGTDTQYF. V is TRBV2 and J is TRBJ2-3; 14 bases are shared with TRBD2. Germline V lookup: CDR1 SNHLY, CDR2 FYNNEI. The CDR3 has 16 residues. The V segment lost 6 bases and the J segment 3 bases; nucleotides outside the gene matches: 5.